These 30 T cell receptor beta chains were all obtained from the same sample, sequenced in a study of T cells after yellow fever vaccination. Via MiXCR, TCRdb re-called the 5' RACE reads, giving one row per CDR3 protein. In the table there are a few hundred thousand distinct CDR3 sequences, approximately 21% of which are singletons. The sample was PBMCs, taken 15 days after the yellow fever booster vaccination. These receptors were taken from a man aged 25 to 40 who received the YFV17D yellow fever vaccine.

CDR3 residues: CASSFRRELWETQYF. DNA for the CDR3: TGTGCCAGCAGTTTTCGGCGGGAGTTATGGGAGACCCAGTACTTC. V is TRBV6-5 and J is TRBJ2-5; 7 nucleotides agree with TRBD2. Germline lookup yields CDR1 MNHEY and CDR2 SVGAGI. CDR3 length: 15 residues. Germline trimming cut 4 bases from V and 5 bases from J; bases unmatched to any gene: 10.

This clonotype showed up just a few times. The rearrangement joins TRBV7-8 to TRBJ2-5; TRBD1 agrees at 8 bases. The CDR3 spans 16 residues. Germline assignment: CDR1 SGHVS and CDR2 FQNEAQ. V lost 4 bases, J lost 1 base, and 8 bases stayed unmatched. The CDR3 DNA reads TGTGCCAGCAGCTGGCGGCGGACAGGGCCCCAAGAGACCCAGTACTTC. Protein sequence: CASSWRRTGPQETQYF.

This chain uses TRBV18 with TRBJ2-3; perhaps TRBD2 as D (5 bases). The CDR3 is 14 residues long. V was trimmed by 0 bases and J by 6 bases, leaving 10 bases between them. CDR1 KGHSH and CDR2 LQKENI come from the germline V gene. The CDR3 region has the DNA TGTGCCAGCTCACCACCAGGTCCGGGGGATACGCAGTATTTT. Translated, it gives CASSPPGPGDTQYF.

V is TRBV6-1 and J is TRBJ2-7, with a weak D call TRBD2 (5 bases). Germline CDR1 reads MNHNS; CDR2 reads SASEGT. The V end was cut by 6 bases, the J end by 0 bases, with 15 bases between. The CDR3 totals 15 residues. This CDR3 reads CASRRTTGSSYEQYF. The CDR3 DNA sequence: TGTGCCAGCAGGAGGACGACTGGGAGCTCCTACGAGCAGTACTTC.

This clonotype has more than one count but fewer than ten. The CDR3 region has the DNA TGTGCCTGGAGTCCCGGGACTAGCGGCATCGGGGAGCTGTTTTTT. It encodes CAWSPGTSGIGELFF. This chain joins TRBV30 and TRBJ2-2; 11 bases match TRBD2. The CDR3 is 15 amino acids. With V trimmed by 2 bases and J by 7 bases, 6 bases remained unmatched. Germline loops: CDR1 GTSNPN, CDR2 SVGIG (reference sequence).

This clonotype was detected a few times. The chain joins TRBV5-1 to TRBJ2-7, with 10 bases fitting TRBD1. J was trimmed by 1 base and V by 5 bases; bases with no gene match: 12. The CDR3 runs 17 residues. Germline loops: CDR1 SGHRS, CDR2 YFSETQ. The CDR3 sequence is CASRAGTGVQRSYEQYF. CDR3 bases: TGCGCCAGCAGAGCCGGGACAGGGGTCCAGAGATCCTACGAGCAGTACTTC.

The chain has TRBV10-3 and TRBJ2-7, with a weak D call TRBD1 (5 bases). The CDR3 contains 12 residues. V was cut by 8 bases and J by 3 bases, with 11 bases left in between. The germline V gene has CDR1 ENHRY and CDR2 SYGVKD. The CDR3 DNA sequence: TGTGCCATCGACCAAGGGGACTACGAGCAGTACTTC. Amino acids: CAIDQGDYEQYF.

The J gene is TRBJ2-7, the V gene TRBV5-4; the match to TRBD1 covers 9 bases. Trimming at V came to 5 bases and at J to 3 bases, leaving 3 bases not matched to a gene. The CDR3 covers 13 residues. CDR1 SGHNT and CDR2 YYREEE come from the germline V gene (reference sequence). The CDR3 spells CASRTGQGYEQYF. The CDR3 DNA is TGTGCCAGCAGAACGGGACAGGGCTACGAGCAGTACTTC.

This clonotype occurred a few times. Here the CDR3 reads CASSLLGRTSTDTQYF. Written as DNA, the CDR3 is TGTGCCAGCAGTTTACTCGGACGGACTAGCACAGATACGCAGTATTTT. This chain uses TRBV12-3 or TRBV12-4 with TRBJ2-3; TRBD2 might be the D (5 bases). Trimming removed 2 bases at V and 0 bases at J, with 12 bases between. The CDR3 runs 16 residues.

The table lists this clonotype with a few counts. J is TRBJ2-3 and V is TRBV24-1; the D is unclear. Germline lookup yields CDR1 KGHDR and CDR2 SFDVKD. The germline V and J ends were trimmed by 1 base and 5 bases, with 3 bases remaining between them. This CDR3 spans 12 amino acids. The CDR3 DNA follows: TGTGCCACCAGTGATTTAGGAGATACGCAGTATTTT. Its translation: CATSDLGDTQYF.

V usage is TRBV30 and J usage is TRBJ2-5; no firm D call. CDR1 and CDR2 (germline): GTSNPN, SVGIG (reference sequence). The CDR3 totals 16 residues. The V end lost 0 bases, the J end lost 5 bases, and 19 bases lay between the germline ends. The CDR3 DNA reads TGTGCCTGGAGTGTACTGGTTAACAGTTTAAGGGAGACCCAGTACTTC. It is translated as CAWSVLVNSLRETQYF. Combining the CDR3 with reference TRBV30 and TRBJ2-5 gives the whole variable domain SQTIHQWPATLVQPVGSPLSLECTVEGTSNPNLYWYRQAAGRGLQLLFYSVGIGQISSEVPQNLSASRPQDRQFILSSKKLLLSDSGFYLCAWSVLVNSLRETQYFGPGTRLLVL.

The chain recombines TRBV20-1 with TRBJ2-7, with 11 positions matching TRBD2. From germline, CDR1 is DFQATT and CDR2 SNEGSKA (reference sequence). There are 15 residues in the CDR3. V gave up 5 bases and J gave up 4 bases; unmatched junction bases: 10. CDR3 region: CSARGSGRAVYEQYF. In DNA, the CDR3 is TGCAGTGCTCGTGGTAGCGGGAGGGCCGTGTACGAGCAGTACTTC.

This chain connects TRBV20-1 to TRBJ2-1; D remains unclear. CDR1 is DFQATT and CDR2 is SNEGSKA in the germline V gene (reference sequence). The CDR3 loop spans 12 amino acids. V lost 1 base to trimming and J lost 6 bases, with 7 bases between them. This CDR3 is CSARGGFNEQFF. CDR3 coding DNA: TGCAGTGCTAGAGGCGGTTTCAATGAGCAGTTCTTC.

This clonotype was detected many times. One end of the junction fails to match germline, which may point to a read error. The J gene is TRBJ2-1, the V gene TRBV5-1; perhaps TRBD2 as D (6 bases). Germline V lookup: CDR1 SGHRS, CDR2 YFSETQ. There are 13 residues in the CDR3. The CDR3 bases are TGTGCCAGCAGCCTAGCGCCAAACAATGAGCAGTTCTTC. Its translation: CASSLAPNNEQFF.

This chain links TRBV6-2 or TRBV6-3 with TRBJ2-7; perhaps TRBD2 as D (6 bases). CDR1 is MNHEY and CDR2 is SVGEGT in the germline V gene. CDR3 length: 14 residues. The V gene lost 6 bases and the J gene lost 0 bases, with 12 bases spanning the gap. The CDR3 DNA follows: TGTGCCAGCAGGGGGCTAGCGAACTCCTACGAGCAGTACTTC. Translation gives CASRGLANSYEQYF.

This clonotype showed up just a few times. This chain joins TRBV12-3 or TRBV12-4 and TRBJ1-3; no definite D call. Trimming removed 1 base at V and 0 bases at J, with 7 bases between. The CDR3 runs 15 residues. CDR3 DNA: TGTGCCAGCAGTTTAGAAGGTCTCTCTGGAAACACCATATATTTT. Protein: CASSLEGLSGNTIYF.

The CDR3 here is CASSRAVLETQYF. DNA for the CDR3: TGTGCCAGCAGCAGGGCGGTCTTAGAGACCCAGTACTTC. The chain couples TRBV7-3 to TRBJ2-5; D is uncertain. Germline CDR1 is SGHTA and CDR2 is FQGTGA. V lost 5 bases to trimming and J lost 4 bases, with 11 bases between them. The CDR3 runs to 13 residues.

The table lists this clonotype with a few counts. The J gene is TRBJ2-3, the V gene TRBV24-1; 9 positions agree with TRBD2. Germline CDR1 KGHDR, CDR2 SFDVKD. With V trimmed by 9 bases and J by 6 bases, 9 bases remained unmatched. The CDR3 totals 14 residues. CDR3 amino acids: CATSRDSGSDTQYF. DNA of the CDR3: TGTGCCACCTCCCGGGATAGCGGGAGTGATACGCAGTATTTT.

This clonotype was seen repeatedly, ten times or more. The chain recombines TRBV27 with TRBJ2-1; 11 bases agree with TRBD2. The CDR3 loop spans 17 amino acids. Germline V CDR1 and CDR2: MNHEY, SMNVEV (reference sequence). Trimming removed 6 bases from V and 3 bases from J; junction bases left unmatched: 10. As DNA, the CDR3 is TGTGCCAGCAGCCGCCCCCCGACTAGCGGGAACTACAATGAGCAGTTCTTC. Translation: CASSRPPTSGNYNEQFF.

This clonotype has just a few counts. The V and J genes are TRBV28 and TRBJ1-5; TRBD1 might be the D (6 bases). V lost 9 bases and J 0 bases, leaving 15 bases between the germline ends. There are 15 residues in the CDR3. Germline V lookup: CDR1 MDHEN, CDR2 SYDVKM. For the CDR3, the DNA is TGTGCCAGTCGGAAGGGGGACCGTAGCAATCAGCCCCAGCATTTT. Translating it yields CASRKGDRSNQPQHF.

This clonotype was detected only a few times. The V and J genes are TRBV11-2 and TRBJ2-5, with D uncertain. This CDR3 spans 14 amino acids. Germline CDR1 and CDR2: SGHAT and FQNNGV. The ends were cut back, 5 bases at V and 1 base at J, with 11 bases in the middle. The CDR3 DNA is TGTGCCAGCAGCCTAATGGGCGGCCAAGAGACCCAGTACTTC. It translates to CASSLMGGQETQYF.

This clonotype was found a few times. This chain connects TRBV27 to TRBJ2-1; weak D call: TRBD2 (6 bases). The CDR3 consists of 19 residues. Per the germline V gene, CDR1 is MNHEY and CDR2 is SMNVEV (reference sequence). Trimming removed 2 bases at V and 3 bases at J, with 23 bases between. CDR3 nucleotides: TGTGCCAGCAGTTTACTTCCGCCCTTTTCTTCGGGACTCTACAATGAGCAGTTCTTC. It yields the protein CASSLLPPFSSGLYNEQFF.

The rearrangement joins TRBV5-5 to TRBJ2-3; perhaps TRBD2 as D (5 bases). Germline CDR1 is SGHKS and CDR2 is YYEKEE (reference sequence). This CDR3 is built from 14 residues. Trimming pared 0 bases from V and 4 bases from J, leaving 9 bases between. CDR3 sequence (DNA): TGTGCCAGCAGCTTGGAGATTAGCGCAGATACGCAGTATTTT. This translates into CASSLEISADTQYF. Full variable domain (outside the CDR3, taken from reference TRBV5-5 and TRBJ2-3): DAGVTQSPTHLIKTRGQQVTLRCSPISGHKSVSWYQQVLGQGPQFIFQYYEKEERGRGNFPDRFSARQFPNYSSELNVNALLLGDSALYLCASSLEISADTQYFGPGTRLTVL.

The table lists this clonotype with a few counts. This CDR3 is CASSPPRGAGYEQYF. The CDR3 DNA reads TGTGCCAGCAGCCCCCCCCGGGGCGCAGGCTACGAGCAGTACTTC. The chain carries TRBV7-2 and TRBJ2-7, with D perhaps TRBD1 or TRBD2 (5 bases each). V dropped 5 bases and J dropped 3 bases, with 17 bases sitting between them. CDR3 length equals 15 residues. The V gene's germline CDR1 is SGHTA and CDR2 FQGNSA.

This clonotype was counted between two and nine times. The chain employs TRBV7-9 and TRBJ2-7; weak D call: TRBD2 (5 bases). V was shortened by 0 bases and J by 5 bases, with 5 bases between the two germline ends. The germline gives CDR1 SEHNR, CDR2 FQNEAQ (reference sequence). This CDR3 region has 12 residues. The CDR3: CASSLARDEQYF. CDR3 nucleotides: TGTGCCAGCAGCTTAGCGAGGGACGAGCAGTACTTC.

V gene TRBV20-1 combines with J gene TRBJ2-3, with TRBD2 as a possible D gene (7 bases). Germline CDR1 is DFQATT and CDR2 is SNEGSKA (reference sequence). The CDR3 runs to 16 residues. Trimming took 5 bases from V and 0 from J, leaving 18 bases between them. The CDR3: CSASGGSGFSTDTQYF. DNA for the CDR3: TGCAGTGCTTCGGGGGGCAGCGGTTTCAGCACAGATACGCAGTATTTT.

This clonotype has just a few counts. The chain combines TRBV7-2 with TRBJ2-5, with a tentative D call TRBD2 (7 bases). V lost 4 bases and J 5 bases, leaving 20 bases between the germline ends. Germline V gene lookup returns CDR1 SGHTA and CDR2 FQGNSA. CDR3 length: 16 residues. The DNA of the CDR3 is TGTGCCAGCAGCTCTATTGGGGGGGCGACCAGTGAGACCCAGTACTTC. As protein: CASSSIGGATSETQYF.

This clonotype was counted only a few times. The chain combines TRBV10-3 with TRBJ2-7; 10 positions match TRBD1. The J segment lost 2 bases and the V segment lost 3 bases, leaving 4 bases of the junction unmatched. Looked up from germline, CDR1 is ENHRY and CDR2 is SYGVKD. This CDR3 is 15 amino acids long. The CDR3 DNA is TGTGCCATCAGTGATCCGGGACAGGGGACCTACGAGCAGTACTTC. Encoded protein: CAISDPGQGTYEQYF.

This clonotype was recorded a few times. The chain joins TRBV5-1 to TRBJ2-7; D is unresolved. The CDR3 length is 14 residues. With 1 base removed from V and 3 bases from J, the gap between germline ends came to 11 bases. Germline V CDR1 and CDR2: SGHRS, YFSETQ. The CDR3 reads CASSLLPPNYEQYF. The CDR3 region has the DNA TGCGCCAGCAGCTTGCTTCCGCCTAACTACGAGCAGTACTTC.

Many counts were recorded for this clonotype. The V gene is TRBV6-2 or TRBV6-3, the J gene TRBJ2-7, with TRBD1 matching 8 bases. The CDR3 is 14 amino acids. V was clipped by 4 bases and J by 6 bases; unmatched bases: 8. Per germline, CDR1 MNHEY and CDR2 SVGEGT. CDR3 sequence reads: CASSSRTGRVEQYF. DNA for the CDR3: TGTGCCAGCAGTTCAAGGACAGGGCGGGTCGAGCAGTACTTC.